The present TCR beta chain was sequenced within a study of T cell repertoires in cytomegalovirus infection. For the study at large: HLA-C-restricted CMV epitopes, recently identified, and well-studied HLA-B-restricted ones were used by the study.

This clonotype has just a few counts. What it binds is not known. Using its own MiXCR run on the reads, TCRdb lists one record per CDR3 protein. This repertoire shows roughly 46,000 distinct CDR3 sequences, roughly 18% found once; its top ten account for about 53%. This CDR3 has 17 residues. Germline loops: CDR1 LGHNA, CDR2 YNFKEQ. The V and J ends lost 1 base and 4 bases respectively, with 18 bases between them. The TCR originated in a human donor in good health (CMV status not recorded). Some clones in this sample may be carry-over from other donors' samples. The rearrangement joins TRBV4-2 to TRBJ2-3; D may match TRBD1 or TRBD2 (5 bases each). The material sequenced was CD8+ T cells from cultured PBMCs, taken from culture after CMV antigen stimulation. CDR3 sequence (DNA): TGTGCCAGCAGCCAAGTCGGCGGCCAGATGGGGGCAGATACGCAGTATTTT. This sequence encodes CASSQVGGQMGADTQYF.